This record concerns one T cell receptor (beta chain) sequence. Its antigen specificity is not known. Per-base quality was not reported, and no clone a single base away is much larger than it. In total, 666 healthy bone marrow donors made up the cohort. At the time of sampling, all cohort members were nominally healthy, though unrecorded immune exposures were likely present. CMV serostatus was recorded as positive for about 300 and negative for about 50% of the 666 cohort members, whereas no CMV serostatus was recorded for the donor in question. A peripheral blood sample was provided by each donor, and peripheral blood mononuclear cells were used for TCR beta sequencing. The Qiagen DNeasy Blood Extraction Kit was used to extract genomic DNA from the blood cell samples. This sample is part of a study of cytomegalovirus exposure and HLA in healthy donors (dated by TCRdb to about 2017). Turning to the overall study: An earlier analysis of approximately 640 of the donors reported approximately 270 Gb of sequence data and 117 million unique TCR beta sequences from 150 million to 200 million T cells. The study used immunosequencing to profile the T cell repertoires of several hundred subjects and linked those repertoires to cytomegalovirus serostatus. A few DR-DQ haplotypes were treated as single units for association and clustering because of strong linkage in the cohort. The study combined high-throughput TCR immunosequencing, statistical association of individual TCRs with disease status, and machine learning to predict cytomegalovirus infection status. Among 300 to 450 genotyped donors of the cohort, an average of about 240,000 unique TCR beta nucleotide sequences were sequenced per donor, around a sixth of them non-productive. In an earlier analysis of 500 to 650 of the donors, high-throughput TCR beta sequencing was used to judge whether each TCR beta V gene segment behaved as functional or pseudogenic. Besides the first cohort of approximately 710 subjects, a separate validation cohort made up of some 110 different subjects was used. The number of donors typed differed by locus, with about 629-640 for A, B, C, DRB1 and DQB1, more than 500 for DQA1, 606 for DPA1, and over 400 for DPB1. Among the approximately 400 genotyped donors, around 81% belonged to the genetic ancestry cluster associated with self-reported Caucasian donors. Every discovery cohort repertoire had been produced on one sequencing platform. A later genetic analysis used genome-wide SNP genotypes for about 65% of the roughly 700 donors, treating that subset as a discovery cohort. Donor age, sex, ethnicity and CMV serostatus were compiled alongside the repertoire data. The study aimed to test whether signatures of past pathogen exposure could be identified by cataloging public T cell receptors. Roughly 300 gigabases of sequencing data and approximately 85 million unique TCR sequences were included in an early release covering over 600 HLA-typed donors. Both class I and class II loci were covered by HLA typing, at four-digit resolution. Rather than using new phenotypic data, the later analysis identified candidate immune exposures from TCR beta sequences and from how often those sequences occurred across donors. To study patterns of TCR occurrence, a later analysis re-analyzed previously published TCR beta repertoires from around 700 donors and added high-resolution HLA genotyping. Study-wide findings and limitations: In an earlier analysis of fewer than 750 of the donors, most TCR beta V segments were observed in productive rearrangements about 87% or about 30% of the time, broadly matching IMGT annotations. Immune exposure information for the cohort was limited to CMV serostatus. In a later analysis, HLA-associated TCR beta chains showed more clonal expansion and lower generation probabilities than non-associated chains that were equally common. In a later analysis, most CMV-associated TCR beta chains were found to appear HLA-restricted, with HLA associations seemingly driven largely by CMV exposure. Because counts were too low, roughly 18 rarely observed V segments, including chromosome 9 orphons, were left out of the earlier analysis of approximately 500 of the donors. The classifier was reported to diagnose cytomegalovirus status with high specificity and sensitivity in both the original and validation cohorts. Only TCR beta chains were sequenced in this cohort, and the absence of alpha or paired-chain data limited detectable features. HLA typing was unavailable for some donors at each locus, so association tests used only the typed subset. Specific HLA alleles were associated with roughly 17,000 TCR beta sequences at a false discovery rate of 0.05 in a later analysis. According to the authors, the approach could potentially be generalized to other disease states and immunological phenotypes. A cluster of highly shared sequence variants was judged likely to be a technical artifact of the sequencing pipeline. A later genetic analysis reported fewer N-insertions in productive TCRs among donors in an Asian-associated ancestry cluster than the roughly 700-donor mean. In a later analysis, TCR association rates were found to vary across HLA loci, with the most associated TCRs seen for DRB1 alleles and the fewest for HLA-C alleles. Three of the identified cytomegalovirus-associated TCR beta chains were confirmed in vitro to be specific for cytomegalovirus antigens. When HLA alleles, especially DR and DQ, strongly co-occurred, attributing TCR associations to individual alleles was difficult. Across donors, most TCR sequences were observed very rarely, whereas some public TCRs were present in many individuals. In the study, 150 to 200 TCR beta chains were listed as associated with cytomegalovirus. In a later genetic analysis, a missense DCLRE1C variant was associated with V-gene and J-gene trimming of TCR beta chains, and the association was replicated in an independent cohort. Correlated functional status among segregating V segments might reflect linkage disequilibrium, but an unknown experimental factor could not be ruled out. The presence/absence analyses assumed that sequencing depth was roughly uniform across donors, and that assumption may not be true. According to a later analysis, parvovirus B19, influenza, CMV and Epstein-Barr virus appeared linked to several top co-occurrence clusters. A further reported finding was that TCR beta sequences accurately predicted the HLA-A and HLA-B alleles for most subjects in the first cohort.

Libraries came from the immunoSEQ multiplex PCR assay. For the multiplex PCR, a mixture combining 60 forward primers for TCR Vbeta segments and 13 reverse primers for TCR Jbeta segments was used. The CDR3 region of rearranged TCR beta genes was amplified from genomic DNA with a multiplex PCR assay. On the Illumina HiSeq System, the amplified TCR beta libraries were sequenced as 87-base-pair reads. The study's own analysis went as follows. In a later analysis, some 80 million unique TCR beta chains were counted across the 650 to 750 repertoires, and roughly 11 million of these chains were shared by at least two donors. Raw reads were error-corrected and collapsed into unique sequences with a nearest-neighbor algorithm that merged closely related sequences to remove PCR and sequencing errors. To assign V, D and J gene segments, CDR3 sequences were aligned to IMGT reference sequences. For a sequence to be retained, a match of at least six nucleotides to both a V gene segment and a J gene segment was required. Rearrangements were called productive when the CDR3 lacked stop codons and stayed in frame with V and J; all others were non-productive. CDR3 was defined according to IMGT convention as the region running from the second conserved V-encoded cysteine to the conserved J-encoded phenylalanine. The earlier analysis of a few hundred of the donors excluded sequences that lacked an unambiguous match to a single V gene segment. An earlier analysis of several hundred of the donors called V segments functional above 56.7% productive rearrangements and segregating when the between-donor standard deviation exceeded 5%. To diagnose cytomegalovirus status from the catalog of TCR beta chain sequences, a statistical classification framework was built. A later analysis assigned V and J genes by comparing TCR nucleotide sequences with IMGT/GENE-DB human TR gene sequences. A later analysis assigned CDR3 sequences and most-parsimonious VDJ recombination scenarios with the TCRdist pipeline. In a later analysis, each TCR beta chain was defined by its CDR3 amino acid sequence together with its V-gene family, and reads lacking a unique V-gene family were excluded. In a later analysis, some 600 highly shared, low-generation-probability nucleotide sequences were removed to address suspected cross-contamination and a sequencing artifact. A later analysis calculated a clonal expansion index for each public chain from normalized within-repertoire ranks of inferred template counts. Generation probabilities in a later analysis came from a VDJ recombination model fitted to out-of-frame rearrangements, and those results were checked against IGoR. Hypergeometric tests were used in a later analysis to score TCR-TCR, TCR-HLA and TCR-CMV co-occurrence, with a repertoire-size bias correction applied to the TCR pairs. A later analysis estimated false discovery rates by permuting HLA or CMV assignments 20 times. In a later analysis, co-occurring TCRs were grouped with DBSCAN, and TCRdist sequence similarity was added when clustering was performed within HLA-allele-positive subsets. Co-occurrence clustering excluded repertoires with fewer than 30,000 or more than 120,000 public chains, plus five with anomalous nucleotide sharing. Held by TCRdb, this immuneACCESS table contains in-frame sequences only and omits some clones. Under half of the omission traces to an unresolved V gene where checked; the cause of the rest is unknown. V, J and clone size were drawn from that table, and D and trimming were deduced from the DNA. Within this sample are about 59,000 clones, with about 83% of them counted one time only. The top ten constitute 1.5% to 2% of the sample.

This clonotype was sampled from a human donor in good health. The material sequenced was PBMCs.

The DNA reads TGTGCCAGCAGGGCCGCGGGAGTGGTCAATGAGCAGTTCTTC. The translation is CASRAAGVVNEQFF. The V and J segments used are TRBV7-2 and TRBJ2-1, and TRBD2 aligns with 7 junction nucleotides. The germline V end is reduced by 6 bases and the J end by 6 bases; junction bases left unmatched: 8. Inclusive of the bounding cysteine and phenylalanine, the CDR3 is 14 residues long. Kept here is only the CDR3 DNA, which spans 42 bases and is read in frame from base 1. The germline V gene yields SGHTA for CDR1 and FQGNSA for CDR2.